The clone carrying this T cell receptor beta chain has only a few counts. The data were taken from a study of blood T cell repertoires in COVID-19. About the study: The samples span acute and convalescent COVID-19 from the United States, Italy and Spain. T cells, B-cell-depleted T cells, or PBMCs provided the cDNA or gDNA that served as material.

The CDR3 is 15 residues long. Germline CDR1 SGHRS, CDR2 YFSETQ. Trimming shortened V by 0 bases and J by 5 bases, and 11 bases separated the two germline ends. The authors' processing: Amplifying reference gene primers gave estimates of nucleated cell counts. Profiled with immunoSEQ multiplex PCR; TCRdb holds only in-frame clones, not every one. The V and J calls and clone size come from that table; D and trimming were worked out from the DNA. The table includes about 81,000 clones, approximately 84% detected once. Source material: peripheral blood. The clonotype was recovered from a human donor in a cohort sampled during active COVID-19. The chain has TRBV5-1 and TRBJ1-4; D is unclear. CDR3 loop: CASSLGPGSNEKLFF. As DNA, the CDR3 is TGCGCCAGCAGCTTGGGTCCGGGATCGAATGAAAAACTGTTTTTT.